These 31 T cell receptor beta chains originate from one sample sequenced in a study of T-cell reconstitution after alpha-beta-depleted transplantation in children. Using unique molecular identifiers, the investigators prepared the TCRbeta library. TCRdb processed the PCR reads anew with MiXCR; each CDR3 protein has one entry. The repertoire holds fewer than 1 million distinct CDR3 sequences, with around 15% as singletons. The input for sequencing was PBMCs, mostly from graft donor cells, taken 360 days after TCRalphabeta/CD19-depleted stem cell transplant. The receptors here all came from a male patient younger than 18 who had a stem cell transplant for acute lymphoblastic leukemia, so the T cells may come from the graft donor.

This clonotype was counted ten times or more. This rearrangement joins TRBV29-1 to TRBJ2-7, with 12 bases identical to TRBD1. V was clipped by 3 bases and J by 5 bases; unmatched bases: 5. This CDR3 comprises 14 residues. The germline V gene has CDR1 SQVTM and CDR2 ANQGSEA. CDR3 bases: TGCAGCGTTGACCCGGGACAGGGGGCCGACGAGCAGTACTTC. This sequence encodes CSVDPGQGADEQYF.

Ten or more counts support this clonotype. The V gene is TRBV2, the J gene TRBJ2-2; TRBD1 agrees at 8 bases. V shed 7 bases, J shed 4 bases, and the junction held 5 bases outside the gene matches. CDR1 is SNHLY and CDR2 is FYNNEI in the germline V gene. CDR3 length equals 14 residues. As DNA, the CDR3 is TGTGCCAGCACCGGACAGGGTTTCACCGGGGAGCTGTTTTTT. Its translation is CASTGQGFTGELFF.

This clonotype was found a few times. The V call is TRBV20-1, the J call TRBJ2-7, with TRBD1 as a possible D gene (5 bases). Looked up from germline, CDR1 is DFQATT and CDR2 is SNEGSKA (reference sequence). CDR3 length equals 13 residues. V was cut by 0 bases and J by 7 bases, with 13 bases left in between. CDR3 sequence (DNA): TGCAGTGCTAGAGAGGGGTCAGGGTGGGAGCAGTACTTC. Translation: CSAREGSGWEQYF.

This chain joins TRBV7-9 and TRBJ2-7; 7 positions match TRBD1. The CDR3 loop spans 12 amino acids. Germline V gives CDR1 SEHNR, CDR2 FQNEAQ (reference sequence). Trimming at V came to 10 bases and at J to 0 bases, leaving 3 bases not matched to a gene. CDR3 in amino acids: CATDRVSYEQYF. The CDR3 nucleotides read TGTGCCACCGACAGGGTCTCCTACGAGCAGTACTTC.

This clonotype showed up just a few times. This sequence joins TRBV15 and TRBJ2-1, with TRBD2 matching 8 bases. V dropped 5 bases and J dropped 12; count of bases not matched to a gene: 3. CDR1 and CDR2 (germline): LNHNV, YYDKDF (reference sequence). CDR3 size: 11 residues. Written as DNA, the CDR3 is TGTGCCACCAGCGTTCTAGCGGGGCAGTTCTTC. Its translation is CATSVLAGQFF.

This clonotype showed up just a few times. V gene TRBV18 combines with J gene TRBJ2-7; TRBD1 aligns across 8 bases. Germline V CDR1 and CDR2: KGHSH, LQKENI. This CDR3 comprises 15 residues. V dropped 1 base and J dropped 3; count of bases not matched to a gene: 5. The DNA of the CDR3 is TGTGCCAGCTCACCACTGGACAGGGCCGACTACGAGCAGTACTTC. It specifies CASSPLDRADYEQYF. Full variable domain (rest looked up from reference TRBV18 and TRBJ2-7): NAGVMQNPRHLVRRRGQEARLRCSPMKGHSHVYWYRQLPEEGLKFMVYLQKENIIDESGMPKERFSAEFPKEGPSILRIQQVVRGDSAAYFCASSPLDRADYEQYFGPGTRLTVT.

The chain carries TRBV15 and TRBJ2-1; 8 nucleotides line up with TRBD2. This CDR3 spans 16 amino acids. V trimming: 0 bases; J trimming: 8 bases; junction bases outside the gene matches: 9. Germline V gene lookup returns CDR1 LNHNV and CDR2 YYDKDF (reference sequence). CDR3: CATSRDRSGSQHEQFF. The CDR3 bases are TGTGCCACCAGCAGAGATCGGAGCGGGAGTCAACATGAGCAGTTCTTC.

This clonotype was seen a handful of times. The genes are TRBV12-3 or TRBV12-4 and TRBJ2-1; 11 positions agree with TRBD2. J was trimmed by 3 bases and V by 6 bases; bases with no gene match: 7. The CDR3 extends over 16 amino acids. The CDR3 protein is CASRAGLADDYNEQFF. CDR3 nucleotides: TGTGCCAGCAGAGCGGGACTAGCGGATGACTACAATGAGCAGTTCTTC.

This clonotype was seen a handful of times. The J gene is TRBJ2-2, the V gene TRBV24-1, with TRBD1 identical over 9 bases. After removal of 7 bases from V and 7 bases from J, the junction contained 6 bases not matched to a gene. This CDR3 is 14 amino acids long. Germline V CDR1 and CDR2: KGHDR, SFDVKD. The DNA of the CDR3 is TGTGCCACCAGCTCCGGGACAGGGAGCGGGGAGCTGTTTTTT. This codes for CATSSGTGSGELFF.

V usage is TRBV6-1 and J usage is TRBJ2-1; 7 bases are a match to TRBD1. There are 13 residues in the CDR3. Germline loops: CDR1 MNHNS, CDR2 SASEGT. J was trimmed by 4 bases and V by 7 bases; bases with no gene match: 4. This chain's CDR3 is CASMTGPYNEQFF. CDR3 DNA: TGTGCCAGCATGACAGGGCCATACAATGAGCAGTTCTTC.

This rearrangement joins TRBV11-1 to TRBJ2-3; 9 bases agree with TRBD1. V gave up 4 bases and J gave up 4 bases; unmatched junction bases: 15. Germline V gene lookup returns CDR1 SGHAT and CDR2 FQDESV (reference sequence). The CDR3 is 18 residues long. The DNA of the CDR3 is TGTGCCAGCAGCTGGGCCTACTACCGGGACAGGGCTGCAGATACGCAGTATTTT. Translated, it gives CASSWAYYRDRAADTQYF. The entire variable domain, with the rest obtained from reference TRBV11-1 and TRBJ2-3, is as follows: EAEVAQSPRYKITEKSQAVAFWCDPISGHATLYWYRQILGQGPELLVQFQDESVVDDSQLPKDRFSAERLKGVDSTLKIQPAELGDSAMYLCASSWAYYRDRAADTQYFGPGTRLTVL.

Many counts were recorded for this clonotype. CDR3 bases: TGCGCCAGCAGCGGCGGGACGGTTAACACTGAAGCTTTCTTT. Protein product: CASSGGTVNTEAFF. The chain couples TRBV5-1 to TRBJ1-1, with a possible D match to TRBD1 (5 bases). V dropped 4 bases and J dropped 2 bases, with 12 bases sitting between them. Germline V CDR1 and CDR2: SGHRS, YFSETQ. CDR3 size: 14 residues.

The V gene is TRBV29-1, the J gene TRBJ2-7; possibly TRBD2 for D (6 bases). V lost 2 bases, J lost 4 bases, and 9 bases lay in between. This CDR3 has 12 residues. Germline V gene data show CDR1 as SQVTM and CDR2 as ANQGSEA. The CDR3 DNA follows: TGCAGCGTTGAAACTAGCTCTTACGAGCAGTACTTC. This sequence encodes CSVETSSYEQYF.

The chain is built from TRBV27 and TRBJ1-5, with a weak D call TRBD1 (5 bases). V dropped 0 bases and J dropped 5 bases, with 14 bases sitting between them. Looked up from germline, CDR1 is MNHEY and CDR2 is SMNVEV (reference sequence). CDR3 length: 16 residues. For the CDR3, the DNA is TGTGCCAGCAGTTTATCGTCGCAGGGCCGGGATCAGCCCCAGCATTTT. Translation gives CASSLSSQGRDQPQHF.

This clonotype was seen more than once but under ten times. The chain uses TRBV20-1 and TRBJ2-5, with TRBD2 matching over 10 bases. With 6 bases clipped from V and 6 bases from J, the junction kept 13 bases outside the gene matches. The CDR3 length is 15 residues. Germline loops: CDR1 DFQATT, CDR2 SNEGSKA (reference sequence). CDR3 DNA sequence: TGCAGTGCCCTATCGCCCGGGACTAGCGTAAAGACCCAGTACTTC. This translates into CSALSPGTSVKTQYF.

The chain combines TRBV27 with TRBJ2-7; no clear D. Trimming left V 1 base short and J 5 bases short, with 6 bases between. Germline V gene data show CDR1 as MNHEY and CDR2 as SMNVEV (reference sequence). The CDR3 sequence is 12 residues long. For the CDR3, the DNA is TGTGCCAGCAGTTTATATGGCGACGAGCAGTACTTC. It translates to CASSLYGDEQYF.

This clonotype was counted only a few times. The V and J genes are TRBV4-1 and TRBJ2-7; no definite D call. Germline V gene data show CDR1 as MGHRA and CDR2 as YSYEKL. V lost 0 bases and J lost 0, with 6 bases in between. The CDR3 covers 14 residues. The CDR3 DNA is TGCGCCAGCAGCCAAGATAAGGGCTCCTACGAGCAGTACTTC. Protein: CASSQDKGSYEQYF.

The chain uses TRBV4-1 and TRBJ2-6; maybe TRBD1 (5 bases). This CDR3 comprises 16 residues. Germline CDR1 is MGHRA and CDR2 is YSYEKL. Deletions cut 2 bases from V and 2 bases from J, with 10 bases between. CDR3 sequence (DNA): TGCGCCAGCAGCCAAAGCAGGGTCCCTGGGGCCAACGTCCTGACTTTC. Amino acid sequence: CASSQSRVPGANVLTF.

This clonotype occurred once. This chain joins TRBV7-8 and TRBJ2-7; a weak D match, TRBD1 (6 bases). The germline gives CDR1 SGHVS, CDR2 FQNEAQ. This CDR3 contains 16 residues. V lost 0 bases, J lost 2 bases, and 14 bases lay in between. The CDR3 sequence: CASSLADRTLTYEQYF. The DNA for the CDR3 is TGTGCCAGCAGCTTAGCCGACAGGACTCTTACCTACGAGCAGTACTTC. Based on the CDR3 plus reference TRBV7-8 and TRBJ2-7, the full variable domain is GAGVSQSPRYKVAKRGQDVALRCDPISGHVSLFWYQQALGQGPEFLTYFQNEAQLDKSGLPSDRFFAERPEGSVSTLKIQRTQQEDSAVYLCASSLADRTLTYEQYFGPGTRLTVT.

This clonotype was observed many times. The chain employs TRBV11-3 and TRBJ2-1; 8 nucleotides match TRBD2. The CDR3 extends over 17 amino acids. V dropped 5 bases and J dropped 3; count of bases not matched to a gene: 12. CDR1 is SGHNT and CDR2 is YENEEA in the germline V gene. The CDR3 region has the DNA TGTGCCAGCAGCGCCAGAGGGGCGGGAGGTCTCTACAATGAGCAGTTCTTC. It translates to CASSARGAGGLYNEQFF.

V gene TRBV10-1 combines with J gene TRBJ2-3; D not resolved. Germline-derived CDR1 and CDR2 are WNHNN and SYGVQD (reference sequence). The V end was cut by 2 bases, the J end by 6 bases, with 12 bases between. This CDR3 is built from 14 residues. The CDR3 DNA reads as TGCGCCAGCAGTGAGGCTCCCTCCTTGGATACGCAGTATTTT. Protein: CASSEAPSLDTQYF.

The rearrangement uses TRBV7-9 and TRBJ2-4; D not resolved. V lost 6 bases and J lost 6, with 18 bases in between. CDR1 and CDR2 from the germline V gene are SEHNR and FQNEAQ (reference sequence). The CDR3 length is 15 residues. CDR3 DNA: TGTGCCAGCAGATTGGGGTCTGGCCCGACAAACATTCAGTACTTC. Residues: CASRLGSGPTNIQYF.

This clonotype was observed a few times. The J gene is TRBJ2-7, the V gene TRBV20-1, with D possibly TRBD1 on 5 matching bases. The V gene's germline CDR1 is DFQATT and CDR2 SNEGSKA (reference sequence). V lost 1 base and J 2 bases, leaving 9 bases between the germline ends. The CDR3 covers 13 residues. The CDR3 region is CSARGWTTYEQYF. CDR3 nucleotide sequence: TGCAGTGCTAGAGGCTGGACAACCTACGAGCAGTACTTC.

The gene calls are TRBV7-3 and TRBJ2-2; 8 bases line up with TRBD1. V gave up 0 bases and J gave up 1 base; unmatched junction bases: 7. The CDR3 sequence is 18 residues long. The germline V gene encodes CDR1 SGHTA and CDR2 FQGTGA. The CDR3 DNA sequence: TGTGCCAGCAGCTTAACCTTGATAGGACAGGGGAACACCGGGGAGCTGTTTTTT. Its protein is CASSLTLIGQGNTGELFF.

The genes are TRBV12-3 or TRBV12-4 and TRBJ2-2; 11 bases fit TRBD2. V gave up 2 bases and J gave up 1 base; unmatched junction bases: 6. CDR3 length equals 18 residues. DNA of the CDR3: TGTGCCAGCAGTTTAACTAGCGGGAGTGTGAGGAACACCGGGGAGCTGTTTTTT. It codes for CASSLTSGSVRNTGELFF.

The gene calls are TRBV7-2 and TRBJ2-4, with D unclear. Trimming took off 5 bases at V and 1 base at J, with 18 bases between the two ends. Germline V CDR1 and CDR2: SGHTA, FQGNSA. This CDR3 has 17 residues. CDR3 nucleotide sequence: TGTGCCAGCAGCCCCTGGAGCCAAGCGAGGGCCAAAAACATTCAGTACTTC. Protein sequence: CASSPWSQARAKNIQYF.

V usage is TRBV11-2 and J usage is TRBJ1-2; D ambiguous. The CDR3 contains 13 residues. Germline CDR1 reads SGHAT; CDR2 reads FQNNGV. The V and J ends lost 1 base and 8 bases respectively, with 11 bases between them. This chain's CDR3 is CASSLVEGWGYTF. CDR3 nucleotides: TGTGCCAGCAGCTTAGTAGAGGGCTGGGGCTACACCTTC.

V gene TRBV6-2 or TRBV6-3 combines with J gene TRBJ1-5; TRBD1 agrees at 8 bases. Per germline, CDR1 MNHEY and CDR2 SVGEGT. There are 15 residues in the CDR3. The J segment lost 3 bases and the V segment lost 1 base, leaving 2 bases of the junction unmatched. DNA of the CDR3: TGTGCCAGCAGTTACTGGACAGGGCCCAATCAGCCCCAGCATTTT. Protein sequence: CASSYWTGPNQPQHF.

This clonotype was picked up a small number of times. The genes are TRBV20-1 and TRBJ2-1, with D tentatively TRBD2 (6 bases). Trimming took off 7 bases at V and 5 bases at J, with 15 bases between the two ends. CDR1 is DFQATT, CDR2 SNEGSKA, per germline (reference sequence). This CDR3 is 13 amino acids long. This chain's CDR3 is CSDGGAVHNEQFF. The DNA for the CDR3 is TGCAGTGATGGCGGGGCCGTTCACAATGAGCAGTTCTTC.

The rearrangement joins TRBV5-1 to TRBJ2-2, with 8 bases identical to TRBD2. With 4 bases clipped from V and 1 base from J, the junction kept 6 bases outside the gene matches. CDR3 length: 16 residues. Germline values: CDR1 SGHRS, CDR2 YFSETQ. The DNA of the CDR3 is TGCGCCAGCAGCGGGGTAGCGGGACGGAACACCGGGGAGCTGTTTTTT. Amino acids: CASSGVAGRNTGELFF.

This clonotype was recorded a few times. This chain connects TRBV4-1 to TRBJ2-7, with 8 bases aligning to TRBD2. J lost 0 bases, V lost 3 bases, and 7 bases had no gene match. CDR3 size: 16 residues. The germline V gene has CDR1 MGHRA and CDR2 YSYEKL. CDR3 loop: CASSQNSGMSSYEQYF. CDR3 nucleotides: TGCGCCAGCAGCCAGAATAGCGGGATGAGCTCCTACGAGCAGTACTTC.